These 23 T cell receptor beta chains came from one sample sequenced in a study of T cell responses to AZD1222 COVID-19 vaccine. This table comes from immunoSEQ multiplex PCR, and its TCRdb copy is limited to in-frame clones, with some not included. Of 100,000 to 150,000 clones listed, 94% are singletons. The starting material was peripheral blood, obtained on day 0 of AZD1222 vaccination. Receptors originate from an adult in good health.

The CDR3 DNA sequence: TGTGCCAGCAGCGTACAGGGGGGATATGGCTACACCTTC. Its protein product is CASSVQGGYGYTF. The J gene is TRBJ1-2, the V gene TRBV9; 7 bases line up with TRBD1. The CDR3 runs to 13 residues. V lost 1 base to trimming and J lost 5 bases; unmatched junction nucleotides: 2. From germline, CDR1 is SGDLS and CDR2 YYNGEE.

This chain connects TRBV10-3 to TRBJ1-4; D not resolved. Trimming removed 1 base from V and 5 bases from J, with 11 bases in between. The V gene's germline CDR1 is ENHRY and CDR2 SYGVKD. This CDR3 is 15 amino acids long. Written as DNA, the CDR3 is TGTGCCATCAGTGAGTGGGGTACTAAGAATGAAAAACTGTTTTTT. Amino acids: CAISEWGTKNEKLFF.

The CDR3 nucleotides read TGTGCCAGCTCACCAGGACGGCCGGGTGTAAGGCAGCCCCAGCATTTT. Translating gives CASSPGRPGVRQPQHF. V usage is TRBV18 and J usage is TRBJ1-5; D not resolved. The CDR3 spans 16 residues. V lost 2 bases and J lost 7, with 18 bases in between. CDR1 is KGHSH, CDR2 LQKENI, per germline.

This clone was seen just once. CDR3 amino acids: CASRRFSEEKLFF. The CDR3 DNA reads TGTGCCAGCAGGCGGTTCTCGGAAGAAAAACTGTTTTTT. The gene calls are TRBV28 and TRBJ1-4; no clear D. The CDR3 extends over 13 amino acids. V lost 6 bases, J lost 8 bases, and 13 bases lay in between. From germline, CDR1 is MDHEN and CDR2 SYDVKM.

CDR3 sequence reads: CSASLRLAGGMYNEQFF. DNA for the CDR3: TGCAGTGCTAGTCTCCGACTAGCGGGAGGGATGTACAATGAGCAGTTCTTC. The V and J genes are TRBV20-1 and TRBJ2-1, with 14 bases lining up with TRBD2. The CDR3 extends over 17 amino acids. The junction had 8 bases not matched to a gene; V was cut back by 3 bases and J by 4 bases. The germline V gene has CDR1 DFQATT and CDR2 SNEGSKA (reference sequence).

The rearrangement joins TRBV12-3 or TRBV12-4 to TRBJ1-2; D unclear. This CDR3 region has 13 residues. Between the trimmed V and J ends, which lost 6 bases and 5 bases, there was a span of 13 bases. CDR3 protein: CASSETGDYGYTF. In DNA, the CDR3 is TGTGCCAGCAGCGAGACGGGCGATTATGGCTACACCTTC.

This clone was found once. The chain employs TRBV4-1 and TRBJ2-5; D perhaps matches TRBD2 (6 bases). CDR1 and CDR2 (germline): MGHRA, YSYEKL. V was shortened by 4 bases and J by 5 bases, with 14 bases between the two germline ends. This CDR3 contains 14 residues. CDR3 in amino acids: CASSPGPGGETQYF. In nucleotides, the CDR3 is TGCGCCAGCAGCCCGGGGCCTGGGGGGGAGACCCAGTACTTC.

This chain links TRBV4-2 with TRBJ2-7; 14 bases agree with TRBD2. Germline values: CDR1 LGHNA, CDR2 YNFKEQ. The trim removed 0 bases at V and 1 base at J, leaving 2 bases unmatched. This CDR3 has 17 residues. This CDR3 is CASSQDGLAGGSYEQYF. The CDR3 nucleotides read TGTGCCAGCAGCCAAGATGGACTAGCGGGAGGATCCTACGAGCAGTACTTC.

The chain joins TRBV3-1 (or the pseudogene TRBV3-2) to TRBJ1-2; D is unclear. The V and J ends lost 0 bases and 2 bases respectively, with 7 bases between them. The germline CDR1 and CDR2 sequences are LGHDT and YNNKEL (reference sequence). This CDR3 is built from 14 residues. The CDR3 loop is CASSQDSTNYGYTF. The CDR3 bases are TGTGCCAGCAGCCAAGATTCGACGAACTATGGCTACACCTTC.

V usage is TRBV11-2 and J usage is TRBJ1-2; 9 bases match TRBD1. This CDR3 region has 16 residues. The ends lost 4 bases at V and 1 base at J; junction bases unmatched: 7. Germline V gene data show CDR1 as SGHAT and CDR2 as FQNNGV. CDR3 in amino acids: CASSSDRGFVNYGYTF. The CDR3 region has the DNA TGTGCCAGCAGCTCGGACAGGGGTTTTGTTAACTATGGCTACACCTTC.

The table lists this clone with a count of one. This rearrangement joins TRBV6-5 to TRBJ1-5; perhaps TRBD1 as D (6 bases). The CDR3 totals 15 residues. The germline V gene encodes CDR1 MNHEY and CDR2 SVGAGI. The V end was cut by 6 bases, the J end by 1 base, with 13 bases between. Here the CDR3 reads CASSQDRTSNQPQHF. The CDR3, as DNA: TGTGCCAGCAGCCAAGACAGGACAAGCAATCAGCCCCAGCATTTT.

The chain recombines TRBV3-1 (or the pseudogene TRBV3-2) with TRBJ1-2; weak D call: TRBD1 (6 bases). The CDR3 has 15 residues. Germline lookup yields CDR1 LGHDT and CDR2 YNNKEL (reference sequence). V was clipped by 0 bases and J by 4 bases, with 12 bases between them. CDR3 in amino acids: CASSQDVRDTYGYTF. CDR3 sequence (DNA): TGTGCCAGCAGCCAAGATGTGCGGGACACCTATGGCTACACCTTC.

The chain couples TRBV19 to TRBJ2-7; D perhaps matches TRBD2 (6 bases). The germline V and J ends were trimmed by 1 base and 5 bases, with 12 bases remaining between them. This CDR3 region has 14 residues. Germline assignment: CDR1 LNHDA and CDR2 SQIVND (reference sequence). The CDR3 sequence: CASSIAGSPNEQYF. In nucleotides, the CDR3 is TGTGCCAGTAGTATAGCCGGGAGCCCCAACGAGCAGTACTTC.

This clone was recorded only once. V is TRBV6-5 and J is TRBJ1-2; 9 bases match TRBD1. V dropped 10 bases and J dropped 5; count of bases not matched to a gene: 11. There are 14 residues in the CDR3. Germline V gives CDR1 MNHEY, CDR2 SVGAGI. The CDR3: CATTQGAFGYGYTF. CDR3 nucleotide sequence: TGTGCCACCACACAGGGGGCCTTCGGGTATGGCTACACCTTC.

The chain is built from TRBV5-4 and TRBJ2-1; D gene uncertain. Germline CDR1 and CDR2: SGHNT and YYREEE (reference sequence). V was clipped by 1 base and J by 4 bases, with 0 bases between them. The CDR3 contains 11 residues. CDR3 DNA sequence: TGTGCCAGCAGCTTGTACAATGAGCAGTTCTTC. Its protein product is CASSLYNEQFF.

The chain joins TRBV7-9 to TRBJ1-6; D not resolved. The CDR3 is made up of 14 amino acids. Germline V CDR1 and CDR2: SEHNR, FQNEAQ (reference sequence). V was cut by 2 bases and J by 7 bases, with 9 bases left in between. The CDR3 reads CASSLSSLNSPLHF. In DNA, the CDR3 is TGTGCCAGCAGCTTAAGCTCACTCAATTCACCCCTCCACTTT.

This clone was seen a single time. The chain joins TRBV19 to TRBJ1-2; D unresolved. Germline V gives CDR1 LNHDA, CDR2 SQIVND (reference sequence). This CDR3 is 14 amino acids long. The V end lost 7 bases, the J end lost 4 bases, and 16 bases lay between the germline ends. CDR3 in DNA: TGTGCCAGTAATTCCCCGCAGTGGAGCTATGGCTACACCTTC. Protein: CASNSPQWSYGYTF.

The V call is TRBV5-1, the J call TRBJ1-1; 9 positions agree with TRBD1. Germline V gene lookup returns CDR1 SGHRS and CDR2 YFSETQ. Trimming took 0 bases from V and 4 from J; bases not matched to a gene: 7. The CDR3 contains 16 residues. The CDR3 DNA is TGCGCCAGCAGCTTGGGGGGACAGGGAGTAGGCACTGAAGCTTTCTTT. Translating it yields CASSLGGQGVGTEAFF.

V usage is TRBV6-5 and J usage is TRBJ2-7; D ambiguous. With 0 bases removed from V and 7 bases from J, the gap between germline ends came to 16 bases. CDR1 and CDR2 from the germline V gene are MNHEY and SVGAGI. The CDR3 covers 15 residues. The CDR3 DNA reads TGTGCCAGCAGTTACTCGATAGCCCCCTCTGGGGAGCAGTACTTC. Amino acid sequence: CASSYSIAPSGEQYF.

About this clone: The same CDR3 arises from other DNA sequences in this sample as well. The CDR3, as DNA: TGCGCCAGCAGCCCGGGGGACACTGAAGCTTTCTTT. This encodes CASSPGDTEAFF. The V call is TRBV5-1, the J call TRBJ1-1; a weak D match, TRBD1 (5 bases). This CDR3 comprises 12 residues. Germline V gene sequence: CDR1 SGHRS, CDR2 YFSETQ. V was shortened by 4 bases and J by 3 bases, with 7 bases between the two germline ends.

The chain joins TRBV4-2 to TRBJ1-1; the match to TRBD1 covers 10 bases. This CDR3 has 15 amino acids. With 1 base clipped from V and 3 bases from J, the junction kept 2 bases outside the gene matches. Germline loops: CDR1 LGHNA, CDR2 YNFKEQ. The DNA for the CDR3 is TGTGCCAGCAGCCAAGGGGACAGGGGATACACTGAAGCTTTCTTT. This codes for CASSQGDRGYTEAFF.

This chain joins TRBV20-1 and TRBJ2-5; 9 nucleotides line up with TRBD1. The CDR3 covers 15 residues. The J segment lost 3 bases and the V segment lost 3 bases, leaving 8 bases of the junction unmatched. Looked up from germline, CDR1 is DFQATT and CDR2 is SNEGSKA (reference sequence). This CDR3 reads CSASRGDRVEETQYF. In DNA, the CDR3 is TGCAGTGCTAGTCGGGGGGACAGGGTAGAAGAGACCCAGTACTTC.

The rearrangement uses TRBV4-3 and TRBJ1-2; 10 positions agree with TRBD1. The germline CDR1 and CDR2 sequences are LGHNA and YSLEER. Germline trimming cut 1 base from V and 4 bases from J; bases unmatched to any gene: 6. There are 16 residues in the CDR3. The CDR3 loop reads CASSQGAGTGVYGYTF. DNA for the CDR3: TGCGCCAGCAGCCAAGGAGCCGGGACAGGGGTCTATGGCTACACCTTC.